This entry features one T cell receptor beta chain sequence. These data come from a study of control samples from healthy donors and cancer patients. In germline, CDR1 is SGHDT, CDR2 YYEEEE. The CDR3 has 14 residues. V trimming: 2 bases; J trimming: 5 bases; junction bases outside the gene matches: 5. Here immunoSEQ multiplex PCR was the method, and the copy in TCRdb shows in-frame clones only, minus some. The sample carries fewer than 40,000 clones, around 93% recorded once. The rearrangement joins TRBV5-6 to TRBJ2-7, with 9 nucleotides matching TRBD1. The TCR sequence derives from a middle-aged man with colorectal cancer. Sample: PBMCs. Here the CDR3 reads CASSFGQGRHEQYF. CDR3 sequence (DNA): TGTGCCAGCAGCTTTGGACAGGGGAGGCACGAGCAGTACTTC.